These T cell receptor beta chains were read from a single sample in a study of cytomegalovirus exposure and HLA in healthy donors. Method: immunoSEQ multiplex PCR; TCRdb's copy keeps in-frame clones and lacks some. In all, the sample yields approximately 130,000 clones. Input material: PBMCs. The source is a woman between 55 and 75 years old in good health and CMV-seronegative. Each CDR3 is given with its conserved first and last residue. The order of the fields is J gene, V gene, CDR3 protein.

>TRBJ2-1|TRBV18
CASSPKLAGGRNEQFF
>TRBJ1-5|TRBV5-1
CASSPGAGADGEPQHF
>TRBJ1-1|TRBV27
CASSLWGQTEDTEAFF
>TRBJ2-2|TRBV2
CASKDGKREGRAGELFF
>TRBJ1-3|TRBV19
CASSIGTAGNTIYF
>TRBJ2-5|TRBV9
CASSVSGSVSSGETQYF
>TRBJ1-1|TRBV7-9
CASSYTGVNTEAFF
>TRBJ2-7|TRBV7-9
CASSLGGDEQYF
>TRBJ2-1|TRBV4-1
CASSQGPNEQFF
>TRBJ2-7|TRBV6-5
CASSYSRGYEQYF
>TRBJ2-1|TRBV10-1
CASSDSGLTGGFQFF
>TRBJ2-7|TRBV10-3
CAISPGQAIYEQYF
>TRBJ1-2|TRBV27
CASSPRPAEGYTF
>TRBJ1-3|TRBV5-6
CASSEPTTSFGNTIYF
>TRBJ1-1|TRBV5-1
CASSLDRVAEAFF
>TRBJ2-2|TRBV19
CASSPRSQGSTGELFF
>TRBJ2-1|TRBV4-1
CASSQDAASGSISYNEQFF
>TRBJ2-5|TRBV10-3
CAISETGGKLETQYF
>TRBJ1-4|TRBV6-6
CASSGGQGSTNEKLFF
>TRBJ2-5|TRBV15
CATSRDNRGGFETQYF
>TRBJ1-4|TRBV5-1
CASSLVGGRANEKLFF
>TRBJ1-2|TRBV19
CASSMEINYGYTF
>TRBJ2-1|TRBV18
CASSPGALGYNEQFF
>TRBJ1-2|TRBV28
CASGQGRGYTF
>TRBJ2-2|TRBV6-6
CASKPGGWGDTGELFF
>TRBJ2-3|TRBV10-3
CAISELTDTQYF
>TRBJ2-6|TRBV5-1
CASPPDNSGANVLTF
>TRBJ2-3|TRBV2
CASSASDTQYF
>TRBJ2-7|TRBV5-1
CASSLGPASGGEQYF
>TRBJ2-4|TRBV28
CASTEGTAKNIQYF
>TRBJ2-3|TRBV5-1
CASSLLGVLTDTQYF
>TRBJ1-2|TRBV6-5
CASRLDRAYGYTF
>TRBJ1-6|TRBV19
CASRGASSYNSPLHF
>TRBJ1-3|TRBV28
CASRPTGTGYGNTIYF
>TRBJ1-1|TRBV28
CASSPGQLTTEAFF
>TRBJ2-3|TRBV10-3
CAISATSGNLDTQYF
>TRBJ1-2|TRBV28
CASSLNPGQGAYGYTF
>TRBJ2-2|TRBV11-2
CASSLFTGGWAGELFF
>TRBJ2-1|TRBV10-2
CASSEYGTSGRNEQFF
>TRBJ2-5|TRBV5-1
CASSLRQQETQYF
>TRBJ2-7|TRBV9
CASSVGVAGGGQYF
>TRBJ2-2|TRBV29-1
CSVGWQDTGELFF
>TRBJ2-7|TRBV30
CAWSFGYEQYF
>TRBJ1-2|TRBV19
CASSISRDRGIRGGYTF
>TRBJ2-7|TRBV28
CASTRGAGGPILYEQYF
>TRBJ2-3|TRBV19
CASSKRVAGGIGTDTQYF
>TRBJ1-1|TRBV4-2
CASSQGWRSSEAFF
>TRBJ1-2|TRBV27
CASSSALRGANNYGYTF
>TRBJ1-4|TRBV30
CAWGQVFNEKLFF